Listed below are T cell receptor beta chains from one sample, sequenced in a study of T cell responses to AZD1222 COVID-19 vaccine. TCRdb's copy holds only in-frame clones and misses some; the assay was immunoSEQ multiplex PCR. The table has about 180,000 clones, roughly 88% seen once. Source: peripheral blood, taken 28 days after the second AZD1222 dose. The receptor source for this set is an adult who received the AZD1222 COVID-19 vaccine. Both conserved end residues are part of each CDR3. A D gene is named only where the DNA matches it firmly. A row's size may be missing; if present it is once, few, many or a size class.

J gene	V gene	D gene	clone size	CDR3 protein	CDR3 DNA
TRBJ1-1	TRBV6-6	.	.	CASSPGGTEAFF	TGTGCCAGCAGTCCGGGTGGCACTGAAGCTTTCTTT
TRBJ1-5	TRBV9	TRBD1	.	CASSAGQQNQPQHF	TGTGCCAGCAGCGCGGGACAGCAAAATCAGCCCCAGCATTTT
TRBJ2-2	TRBV12-3/TRBV12-4	TRBD1	.	CASRGGSAGELFF	TGTGCCAGCAGAGGGGGCTCGGCCGGGGAGCTGTTTTTT
TRBJ2-7	TRBV27	TRBD1	.	CASKQGVSYEQYF	TGTGCCAGCAAACAGGGGGTCTCCTACGAGCAGTACTTC
TRBJ2-2	TRBV7-9	TRBD2	.	CASTKHRLAGMNTGELFF	TGTGCCAGCACCAAACATCGACTAGCGGGGATGAACACCGGGGAGCTGTTTTTT
TRBJ1-2	TRBV5-1	.	.	CASSLEGTNYGYTF	TGCGCCAGCAGCTTGGAGGGGACTAACTATGGCTACACCTTC
TRBJ1-1	TRBV7-9	.	.	CASSPRTGAVDTEAFF	TGTGCCAGCAGCCCTCGGACGGGAGCCGTGGACACTGAAGCTTTCTTT
TRBJ1-2	TRBV3-1/TRBV3-2	.	.	CASSRTGGRRANYGYTF	TGTGCCAGCAGTCGAACTGGTGGCAGGAGGGCTAACTATGGCTACACCTTC
TRBJ1-5	TRBV6-5	.	.	CASSVAGGENQPQHF	TGTGCCAGCTCAGTGGCGGGGGGCGAAAATCAGCCCCAGCATTTT
TRBJ2-2	TRBV6-1	.	.	CASSVRRGGAGELFF	TGTGCCAGCAGTGTCCGCAGGGGGGGGGCCGGGGAGCTGTTTTTT
TRBJ2-5	TRBV30	.	.	CAWTTGETQYF	TGTGCCTGGACTACCGGGGAGACCCAGTACTTC
TRBJ2-7	TRBV10-3	.	.	CASSSGYEQYF	TGTGCCTCCTCCTCGGGCTACGAGCAGTACTTC
TRBJ2-2	TRBV2	.	.	CASKEQVNTGELFF	TGTGCCAGCAAGGAACAGGTCAACACCGGGGAGCTGTTTTTT
TRBJ2-1	TRBV19	.	once	CASSITGTRNEQFF	TGTGCCAGTAGTATAACCGGGACAAGGAATGAGCAGTTCTTC
TRBJ1-5	TRBV30	.	.	CALSPSYNQPQHF	TGTGCCTTGAGCCCTTCCTACAATCAGCCCCAGCATTTT
TRBJ1-3	TRBV6-2/TRBV6-3	TRBD1	.	CASSYFGQGASGNTIYF	TGTGCCAGCAGTTATTTCGGACAGGGGGCTTCTGGAAACACCATATATTTT
TRBJ2-7	TRBV5-5	.	.	CASSSGPQSYEQYF	TGTGCCAGCAGCTCGGGACCCCAATCCTACGAGCAGTACTTC